This T cell receptor beta chain was captured by sequencing in a study of response to subunit inactivated influenza vaccine. Study-wide points: A suggestion made by the authors is that each seasonal influenza vaccination recruits few new T cells.

The CDR3 runs 13 residues. The V gene's germline CDR1 is SGHTA and CDR2 FQGNSA. The V end was cut by 0 bases, the J end by 8 bases, with 10 bases between. With respect to this clonotype: Its antigen remains unidentified.

One entry per CDR3 protein results from TCRdb running MiXCR on the RT-PCR reads. This sample has hundreds of thousands of distinct CDR3 sequences, with more than 15% found just once. Sequencing was performed on CD4+ T cells sorted from PBMCs, taken roughly 24 months after vaccination. The chain carries TRBV7-2 and TRBJ1-2, with D maybe TRBD1 (6 bases). The TCR comes from a man aged 50 to 75 who received an inactivated influenza vaccine. CDR3 nucleotides: TGTGCCAGCAGCTTAGCAAGGGGGGGAGGCTACACCTTC. This translates into CASSLARGGGYTF. The full variable domain, its missing parts supplied by reference TRBV7-2 and TRBJ1-2, is GAGVSQSPSNKVTEKGKDVELRCDPISGHTALYWYRQSLGQGLEFLIYFQGNSAPDKSGLPSDRFSAERTGGSVSTLTIQRTQQEDSAVYLCASSLARGGGYTFGSGTRLTVV.